The present TCR beta chain was sequenced within a study of post-analysis software for immune sequencing data. Study outcomes and limitations: The normalized Chao1 diversity of multiple sclerosis patients was significantly lower than that of controls. TRBV5-6, TRBV5-1 and TRBV20-1 were among four to six TRBV segments more frequent in patients than controls.

As for this clonotype: Antigen unknown.

The CDR3 extends over 14 amino acids. Germline V gene lookup returns CDR1 MDHEN and CDR2 SYDVKM. V was cut by 3 bases and J by 4 bases, with 13 bases left in between. Included in the TCR beta cDNA libraries were unique molecular identifiers. TCRdb reprocessed the PCR reads with MiXCR, giving one entry per CDR3 protein. Among 550,000 to 700,000 distinct CDR3 sequences listed, around 40% were seen once. Sequences were obtained from blood. The TCR sequence derives from a girl aged 10 to 17 with multiple sclerosis. The chain uses TRBV28 and TRBJ2-7; possible D gene TRBD2, 7 bases. The CDR3: CASSFQGGGYEQYF. Here the CDR3 DNA reads TGTGCCAGCAGTTTTCAGGGAGGGGGATACGAGCAGTACTTC. The full variable domain, completed using reference TRBV28 and TRBJ2-7, is DVKVTQSSRYLVKRTGEKVFLECVQDMDHENMFWYRQDPGLGLRLIYFSYDVKMKEKGDIPEGYSVSREKKERFSLILESASTNQTSMYLCASSFQGGGYEQYFGPGTRLTVT.